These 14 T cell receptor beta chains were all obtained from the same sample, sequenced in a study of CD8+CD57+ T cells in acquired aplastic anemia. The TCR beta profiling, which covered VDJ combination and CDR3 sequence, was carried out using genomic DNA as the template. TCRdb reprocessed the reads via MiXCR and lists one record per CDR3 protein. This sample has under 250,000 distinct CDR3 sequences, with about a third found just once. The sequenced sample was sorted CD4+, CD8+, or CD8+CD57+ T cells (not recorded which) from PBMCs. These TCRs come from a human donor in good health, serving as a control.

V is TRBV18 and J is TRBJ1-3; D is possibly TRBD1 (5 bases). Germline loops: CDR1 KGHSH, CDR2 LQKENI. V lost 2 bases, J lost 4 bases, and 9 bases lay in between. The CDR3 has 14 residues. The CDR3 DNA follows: TGTGCCAGCTCACCAGTAGCAGGGGGAAACACCATATATTTT. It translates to CASSPVAGGNTIYF.

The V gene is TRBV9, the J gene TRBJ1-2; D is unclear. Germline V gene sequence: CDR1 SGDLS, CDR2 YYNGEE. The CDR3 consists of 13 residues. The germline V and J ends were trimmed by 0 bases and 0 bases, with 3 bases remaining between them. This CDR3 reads CASSVVPNYGYTF. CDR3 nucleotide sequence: TGTGCCAGCAGCGTAGTCCCTAACTATGGCTACACCTTC.

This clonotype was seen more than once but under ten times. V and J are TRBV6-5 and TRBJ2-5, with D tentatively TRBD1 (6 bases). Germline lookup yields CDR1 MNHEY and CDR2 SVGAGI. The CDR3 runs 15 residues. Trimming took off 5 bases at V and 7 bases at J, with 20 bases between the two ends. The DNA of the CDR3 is TGTGCCAGCAGTCCCTCGGACCTCGTAGGGGGGACCCAGTACTTC. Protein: CASSPSDLVGGTQYF.

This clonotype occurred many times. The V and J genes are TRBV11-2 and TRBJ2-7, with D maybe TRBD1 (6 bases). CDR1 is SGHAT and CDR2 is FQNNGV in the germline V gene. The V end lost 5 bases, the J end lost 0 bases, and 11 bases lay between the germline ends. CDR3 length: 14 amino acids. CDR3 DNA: TGTGCCAGCAGCCATCTACAGGGCTCCTACGAGCAGTACTTC. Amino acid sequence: CASSHLQGSYEQYF. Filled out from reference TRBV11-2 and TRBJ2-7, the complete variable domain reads EAGVAQSPRYKIIEKRQSVAFWCNPISGHATLYWYQQILGQGPKLLIQFQNNGVVDDSQLPKDRFSAERLKGVDSTLKIQPAKLEDSAVYLCASSHLQGSYEQYFGPGTRLTVT.

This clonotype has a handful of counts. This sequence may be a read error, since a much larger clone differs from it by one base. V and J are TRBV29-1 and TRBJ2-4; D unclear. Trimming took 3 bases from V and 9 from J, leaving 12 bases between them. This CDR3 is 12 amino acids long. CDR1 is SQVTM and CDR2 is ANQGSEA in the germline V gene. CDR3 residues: CSVDMPQSIQYF. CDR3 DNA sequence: TGCAGCGTTGATATGCCCCAAAGCATTCAGTACTTC.

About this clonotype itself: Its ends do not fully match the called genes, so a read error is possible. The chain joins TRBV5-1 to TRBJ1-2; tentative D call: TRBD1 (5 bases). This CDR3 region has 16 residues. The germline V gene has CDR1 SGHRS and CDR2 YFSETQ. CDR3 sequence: CAGSLGYGRVYYGYTF. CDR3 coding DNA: TGCGCCGGCAGCTTGGGGTACGGCAGGGTTTACTATGGCTACACCTTC. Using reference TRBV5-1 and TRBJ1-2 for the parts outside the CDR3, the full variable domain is KAGVTQTPRYLIKTRGQQVTLSCSPISGHRSVSWYQQTPGQGLQFLFEYFSETQRNKGNFPGRFSGRQFSNSRSEMNVSTLELGDSALYLCAGSLGYGRVYYGYTFGSGTRLTVV.

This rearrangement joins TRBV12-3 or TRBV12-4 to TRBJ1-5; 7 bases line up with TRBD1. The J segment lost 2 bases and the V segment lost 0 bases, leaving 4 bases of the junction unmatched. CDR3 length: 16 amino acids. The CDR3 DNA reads TGTGCCAGCAGTTTAGCGGCAGGGGGACGCAATCAGCCCCAGCATTTT. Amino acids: CASSLAAGGRNQPQHF.

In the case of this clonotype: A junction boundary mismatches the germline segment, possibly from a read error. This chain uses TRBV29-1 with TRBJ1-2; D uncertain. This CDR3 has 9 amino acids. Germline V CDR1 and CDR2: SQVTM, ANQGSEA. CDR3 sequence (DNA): TGCAGCGTTGATCGGGCAAGTGCCTTC. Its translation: CSVDRASAF.

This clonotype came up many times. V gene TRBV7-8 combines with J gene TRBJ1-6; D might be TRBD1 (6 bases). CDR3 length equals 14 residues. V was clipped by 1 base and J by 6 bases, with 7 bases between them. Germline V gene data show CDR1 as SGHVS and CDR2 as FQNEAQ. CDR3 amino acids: CASSLGTANSPLHF. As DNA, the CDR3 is TGTGCCAGCAGCTTAGGGACAGCTAATTCACCCCTCCACTTT.

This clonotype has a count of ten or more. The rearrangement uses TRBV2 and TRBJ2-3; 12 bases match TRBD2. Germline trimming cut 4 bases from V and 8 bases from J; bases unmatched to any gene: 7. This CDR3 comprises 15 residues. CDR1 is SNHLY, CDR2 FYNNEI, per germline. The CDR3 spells CASSASSGGAATQYF. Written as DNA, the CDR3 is TGTGCCAGCAGTGCTTCTAGCGGGGGGGCCGCTACGCAGTATTTT.

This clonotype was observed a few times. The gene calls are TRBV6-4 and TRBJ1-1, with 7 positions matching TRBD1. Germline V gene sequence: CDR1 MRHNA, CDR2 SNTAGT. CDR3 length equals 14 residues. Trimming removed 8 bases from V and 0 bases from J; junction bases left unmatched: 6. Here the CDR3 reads CASRQGEMNTEAFF. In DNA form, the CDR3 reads TGTGCCAGCCGACAGGGTGAAATGAACACTGAAGCTTTCTTT.

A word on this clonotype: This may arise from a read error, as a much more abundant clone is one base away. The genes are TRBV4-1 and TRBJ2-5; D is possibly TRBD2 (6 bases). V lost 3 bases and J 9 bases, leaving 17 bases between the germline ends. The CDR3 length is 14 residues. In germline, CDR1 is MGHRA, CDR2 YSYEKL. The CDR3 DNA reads TGCGCCAGCAGCCACGGACCCGGCGGGGAGGCCCAGTACTTC. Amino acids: CASSHGPGGEAQYF.

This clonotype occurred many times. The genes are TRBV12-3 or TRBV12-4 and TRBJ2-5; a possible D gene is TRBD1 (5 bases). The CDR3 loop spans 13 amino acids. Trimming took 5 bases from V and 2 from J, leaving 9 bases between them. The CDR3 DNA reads TGTGCCAGCAGTGACAGTAAACAAGAGACCCAGTACTTC. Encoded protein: CASSDSKQETQYF.

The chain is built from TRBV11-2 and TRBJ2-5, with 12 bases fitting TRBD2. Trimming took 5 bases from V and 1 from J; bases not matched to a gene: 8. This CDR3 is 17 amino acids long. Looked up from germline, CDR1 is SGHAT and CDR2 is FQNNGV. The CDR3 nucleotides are TGTGCCAGCAGCCCCCTGGGACTAGCGGGTTCCCAAGAGACCCAGTACTTC. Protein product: CASSPLGLAGSQETQYF.